The 10 T cell receptor beta chains listed next were all sequenced from one sample in a study of CD8 T cells in Susac syndrome. The RNA, 0.5 to 1 ug, was put through reverse transcription using random hexamers. In TCRdb, the immunoSEQ multiplex PCR reads were re-called with MiXCR into one record per CDR3 protein. The data contain 200,000 to 250,000 distinct CDR3 sequences, about 94% of them singletons. Material: CD4+ T cells from PBMCs. The receptors come from a human donor with Susac syndrome.

The V gene is TRBV5-6, the J gene TRBJ2-5; 8 positions agree with TRBD1. Germline V lookup: CDR1 SGHDT, CDR2 YYEEEE. Trimming took 3 bases from V and 4 from J; bases not matched to a gene: 11. The CDR3 is made up of 16 amino acids. This CDR3 is CASSSNLRTGIETQYF. The CDR3 coding sequence is TGTGCCAGCAGCTCCAATCTACGGACAGGGATAGAGACCCAGTACTTC.

This clonotype was picked up one time. The chain joins TRBV30 to TRBJ2-7, with 10 bases that match TRBD1. Germline assignment: CDR1 GTSNPN and CDR2 SVGIG (reference sequence). The V and J ends lost 7 bases and 2 bases, in that order; junction bases with no gene match: 5. The CDR3 has 13 amino acids. The CDR3 DNA sequence: TGTGCCTCGGACAGGGGGGCCGCCTACGAGCAGTACTTC. The encoded protein is CASDRGAAYEQYF.

The gene calls are TRBV18 and TRBJ2-3, with 15 bases identical to TRBD2. V was pared by 1 base and J by 7 bases, with 6 bases of the junction left unmatched. Germline CDR1 is KGHSH and CDR2 is LQKENI. CDR3 length: 17 residues. The CDR3 DNA is TGTGCCAGCTCACCACTGGGACTAGCGGGGGGCCATAATACGCAGTATTTT. This encodes CASSPLGLAGGHNTQYF.

The rearrangement joins TRBV5-1 to TRBJ1-2; the match to TRBD1 covers 7 bases. Germline V gene data show CDR1 as SGHRS and CDR2 as YFSETQ. The J segment lost 0 bases and the V segment lost 4 bases, leaving 6 bases of the junction unmatched. The CDR3 is 15 amino acids. The CDR3 sequence is CASSPSGTANYGYTF. The DNA for the CDR3 is TGCGCCAGCAGCCCGTCCGGGACAGCTAACTATGGCTACACCTTC.

V gene TRBV7-9 combines with J gene TRBJ2-2, with D perhaps given as TRBD1 or TRBD2 (6 bases each). This CDR3 has 17 residues. Trimming cost V 4 bases and J 0 bases, with 15 bases left between them. Per the germline V gene, CDR1 is SEHNR and CDR2 is FQNEAQ (reference sequence). This CDR3 is CASSWGVGTSNTGELFF. Written as DNA, the CDR3 is TGTGCCAGCAGCTGGGGGGTCGGGACATCGAACACCGGGGAGCTGTTTTTT.

The CDR3 here is CASSQDPYSPLHF. The CDR3 DNA sequence: TGTGCCAGCAGCCAAGATCCCTATTCACCCCTCCACTTT. The chain joins TRBV3-1 to TRBJ1-6; D ambiguous. V lost 0 bases, J lost 8 bases, and 5 bases lay in between. The V gene's germline CDR1 is LGHDT and CDR2 YNNKEL (reference sequence). This CDR3 has 13 amino acids.

J is TRBJ2-7 and V is TRBV29-1; 7 bases line up with TRBD1. Looked up from germline, CDR1 is SQVTM and CDR2 is ANQGSEA. This CDR3 is 13 amino acids long. Trimming removed 4 bases from V and 1 base from J; junction bases left unmatched: 4. The CDR3, as DNA: TGCAGCGTTGCTCCGGGACAGTCCTACGAGCAGTACTTC. Protein product: CSVAPGQSYEQYF.

This clonotype was detected once. This rearrangement joins TRBV24-1 to TRBJ2-7, with 7 bases lining up with TRBD2. The CDR3 runs to 15 residues. The ends lost 2 bases at V and 7 bases at J; junction bases unmatched: 10. Germline V lookup: CDR1 KGHDR, CDR2 SFDVKD. The CDR3: CATSDSGAGTGEQYF. CDR3 DNA sequence: TGTGCCACCAGTGATTCAGGAGCGGGGACGGGTGAGCAGTACTTC.

The chain recombines TRBV5-4 with TRBJ2-1; D remains unclear. Germline V gene lookup returns CDR1 SGHNT and CDR2 YYREEE (reference sequence). Trimming shortened V by 0 bases and J by 7 bases, and 8 bases separated the two germline ends. The CDR3 has 13 residues. The CDR3 DNA is TGTGCCAGCAGCTTGGAGTTAAATAATGAGCAGTTCTTC. Residues: CASSLELNNEQFF.

CDR3 bases: TGTGCCAGCAGCCCCGCTTCCCTGGGCGGCGAGCAGTACTTC. Amino acid sequence: CASSPASLGGEQYF. This chain uses TRBV7-8 with TRBJ2-7, with D hard to call. Per the germline V gene, CDR1 is SGHVS and CDR2 is FQNEAQ. The CDR3 has 14 amino acids. The V end was cut by 5 bases, the J end by 6 bases, with 17 bases between.